This T cell receptor beta chain emerged from a study of blood T cell repertoires in COVID-19. CDR1 is KGHDR and CDR2 is SFDVKD in the germline V gene. The CDR3 totals 11 residues. With V trimmed by 9 bases and J by 3 bases, 1 base remained unmatched. As originally analysed: It was from reference gene primer amplification that nucleated cell counts were estimated. Generated by immunoSEQ multiplex PCR, the TCRdb table keeps only in-frame clones and is missing some. V, J and clone size are those of that table, while D and trimming were read from the DNA. The sample comprises around 150,000 clones, about 86% of which are singletons, and around 3.5% rests with the top ten.

The chain has TRBV24-1 and TRBJ2-7, with 7 bases that match TRBD1. The sequence came from an older man with acute or convalescent COVID-19. Sample: peripheral blood. DNA of the CDR3: TGTGCCACCGGGACAGACTACGAGCAGTACTTC. This gives the protein CATGTDYEQYF.